The entry that follows covers one T cell receptor beta chain sequence. Its antigen is still unknown. Healthy donors had no documented immune events, such as infections, while sampled. The CDR3 spans 13 residues. V was shortened by 4 bases and J by 3 bases, with 8 bases between the two germline ends. The V gene's germline CDR1 is SGHDN and CDR2 FVKESK. The data were obtained in a study of identifying expanded T cells in peripheral blood. Assay: immunoSEQ multiplex PCR; the TCRdb copy retains only in-frame clones and omits some. The table shows 58,000 or so clones, with under 85% occurring only once. Study conclusions and caveats: Over approximately two and four weeks, about 15 and 19 clones changed, versus roughly 1.1 between replicates. Across healthy donors, higher total template counts meant significantly greater roughly 2-week count variance.

The TCR comes from a person between 18 and 70 years old in good health. The V gene is TRBV14, the J gene TRBJ2-3, with D possibly being TRBD2 (6 bases). The sequenced sample consisted of blood. CDR3 protein: CASSLSGTDTQYF. The CDR3 bases are TGTGCCAGCAGCCTTAGCGGAACAGATACGCAGTATTTT.